This T cell receptor beta chain was identified during a study of shared clonotypes between healthy human individuals. Study-level background: The cohort comprised a couple of women and a few men. Their ages spanned 18 to 49 years. Regarding the study as a whole: Sampling included only blood; tissue repertoires likely differ. Between a handful of donors, naive CD4 clonotypes were shared at a level of around 5.1%. The study's rarefaction showed incomplete sorted-subset sequencing despite large depth.

Profiled with immunoSEQ multiplex PCR; TCRdb holds only in-frame clones, not every one. The sample lists 2 million to 3 million clones; under 95% were seen once. Turning to this clone: What it binds is not known.

Germline CDR1 SQVTM, CDR2 ANQGSEA. Trimming took off 8 bases at V and 5 bases at J, with 15 bases between the two ends. The CDR3 consists of 12 residues. The TCR was taken from a man aged 18 to 29 in good health. Some clones in this sample may be carry-over from other donors' samples. What was sequenced was naive CD4+ T cells from PBMCs. Subset denoted: CD45RA+ positively selected. The V gene is TRBV29-1, the J gene TRBJ2-5; weak D call: TRBD2 (6 bases). CDR3: CSKWEAGETQYF. In DNA form, the CDR3 reads TGCAGCAAATGGGAGGCTGGGGAGACCCAGTACTTC.